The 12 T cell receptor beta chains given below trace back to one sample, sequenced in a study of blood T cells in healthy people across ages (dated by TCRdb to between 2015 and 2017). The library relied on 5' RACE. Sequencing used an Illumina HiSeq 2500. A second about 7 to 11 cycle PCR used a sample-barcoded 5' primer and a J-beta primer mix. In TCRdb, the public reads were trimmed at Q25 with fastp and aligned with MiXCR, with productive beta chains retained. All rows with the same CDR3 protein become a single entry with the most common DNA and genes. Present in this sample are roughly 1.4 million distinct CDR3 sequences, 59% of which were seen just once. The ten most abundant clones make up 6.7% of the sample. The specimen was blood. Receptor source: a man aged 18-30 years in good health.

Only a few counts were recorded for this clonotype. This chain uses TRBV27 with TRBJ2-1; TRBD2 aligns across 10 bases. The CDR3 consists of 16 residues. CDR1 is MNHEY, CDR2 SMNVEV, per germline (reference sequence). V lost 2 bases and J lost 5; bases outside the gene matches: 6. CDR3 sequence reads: CASSLISGGANNEQFF. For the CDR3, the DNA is TGTGCCAGCAGTTTAATAAGCGGGGGGGCAAACAATGAGCAGTTCTTC.

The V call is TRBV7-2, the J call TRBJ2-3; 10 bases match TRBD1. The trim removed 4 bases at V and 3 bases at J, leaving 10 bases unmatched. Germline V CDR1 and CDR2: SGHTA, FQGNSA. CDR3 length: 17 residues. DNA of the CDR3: TGTGCCAGCAGCTCGAGGTCCGGGACAGGGGTTACAGATACGCAGTATTTT. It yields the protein CASSSRSGTGVTDTQYF.

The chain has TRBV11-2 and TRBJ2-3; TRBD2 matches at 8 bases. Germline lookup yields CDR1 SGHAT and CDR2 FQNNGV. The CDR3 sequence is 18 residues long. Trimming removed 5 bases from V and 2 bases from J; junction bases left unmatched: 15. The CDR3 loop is CASSDEFITSGPTDTQYF. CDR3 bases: TGTGCCAGCAGCGACGAGTTCATCACTAGCGGCCCCACAGATACGCAGTATTTT.

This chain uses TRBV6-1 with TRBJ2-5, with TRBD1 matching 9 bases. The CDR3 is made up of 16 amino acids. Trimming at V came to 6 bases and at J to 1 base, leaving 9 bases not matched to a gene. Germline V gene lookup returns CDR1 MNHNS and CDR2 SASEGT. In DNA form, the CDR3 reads TGTGCCAGCAGGACGGAGGACAGGGGATTCCAAGAGACCCAGTACTTC. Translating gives CASRTEDRGFQETQYF.

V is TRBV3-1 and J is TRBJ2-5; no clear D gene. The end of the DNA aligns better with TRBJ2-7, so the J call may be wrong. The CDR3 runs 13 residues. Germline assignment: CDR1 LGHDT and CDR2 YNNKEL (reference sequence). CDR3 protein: CASTDRTSYEQYF. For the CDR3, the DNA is TGTGCCAGCACCGACCGGACCAGCTACGAGCAGTACTTC.

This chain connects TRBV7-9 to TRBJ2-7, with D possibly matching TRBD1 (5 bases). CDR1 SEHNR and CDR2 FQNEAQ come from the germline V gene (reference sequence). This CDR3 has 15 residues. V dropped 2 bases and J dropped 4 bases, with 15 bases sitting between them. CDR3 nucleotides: TGTGCCAGCAGCTTATTCCCCGCAGGGCATTACGAGCAGTACTTC. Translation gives CASSLFPAGHYEQYF.

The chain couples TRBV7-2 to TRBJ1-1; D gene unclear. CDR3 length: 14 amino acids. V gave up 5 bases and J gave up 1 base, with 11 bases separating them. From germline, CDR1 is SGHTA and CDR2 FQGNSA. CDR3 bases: TGTGCCAGCAGCGTGAGGGCAGAGAACACTGAAGCTTTCTTT. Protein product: CASSVRAENTEAFF.

The CDR3 region has the DNA TGTGCCAGCAGGAGGGACAGGGTACATGGCTACACCTTC. Translation gives CASRRDRVHGYTF. This rearrangement joins TRBV6-5 to TRBJ1-2, with TRBD1 matching over 9 bases. The length of the CDR3 is 13 residues. The germline V gene encodes CDR1 MNHEY and CDR2 SVGAGI. V was clipped by 6 bases and J by 6 bases; unmatched bases: 5.

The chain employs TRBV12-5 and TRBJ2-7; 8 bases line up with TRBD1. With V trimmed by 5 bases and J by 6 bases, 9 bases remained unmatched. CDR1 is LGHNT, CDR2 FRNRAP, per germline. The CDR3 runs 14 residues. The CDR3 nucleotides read TGTGCTAGTGGTCAACCGGACAGGGAGAGCGAGCAGTACTTC. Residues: CASGQPDRESEQYF.

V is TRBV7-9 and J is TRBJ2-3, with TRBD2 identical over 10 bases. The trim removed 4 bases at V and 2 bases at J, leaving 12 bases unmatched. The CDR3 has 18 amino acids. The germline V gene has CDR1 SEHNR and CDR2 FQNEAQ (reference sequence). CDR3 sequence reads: CASSSTQQAGGFTDTQYF. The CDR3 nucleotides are TGTGCCAGCAGCTCCACACAGCAAGCGGGGGGGTTCACAGATACGCAGTATTTT.

The CDR3, as DNA: TGTGCTAGTGGTTACGACCGGGACGAATTTAGCAATCAGCCCCAGCATTTT. Translation gives CASGYDRDEFSNQPQHF. The chain carries TRBV12-5 and TRBJ1-5; perhaps TRBD1 as D (5 bases). The CDR3 spans 17 residues. The V gene lost 4 bases and the J gene lost 0 bases, with 16 bases spanning the gap. Germline V gives CDR1 LGHNT, CDR2 FRNRAP.

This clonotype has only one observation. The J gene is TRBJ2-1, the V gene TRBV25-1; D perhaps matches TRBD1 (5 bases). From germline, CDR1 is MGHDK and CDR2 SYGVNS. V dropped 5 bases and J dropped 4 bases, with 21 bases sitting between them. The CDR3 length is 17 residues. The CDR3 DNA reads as TGTGCCAGCAGTTGCCAGGTCGGGCAGGACACTTACAATGAGCAGTTCTTC. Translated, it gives CASSCQVGQDTYNEQFF.